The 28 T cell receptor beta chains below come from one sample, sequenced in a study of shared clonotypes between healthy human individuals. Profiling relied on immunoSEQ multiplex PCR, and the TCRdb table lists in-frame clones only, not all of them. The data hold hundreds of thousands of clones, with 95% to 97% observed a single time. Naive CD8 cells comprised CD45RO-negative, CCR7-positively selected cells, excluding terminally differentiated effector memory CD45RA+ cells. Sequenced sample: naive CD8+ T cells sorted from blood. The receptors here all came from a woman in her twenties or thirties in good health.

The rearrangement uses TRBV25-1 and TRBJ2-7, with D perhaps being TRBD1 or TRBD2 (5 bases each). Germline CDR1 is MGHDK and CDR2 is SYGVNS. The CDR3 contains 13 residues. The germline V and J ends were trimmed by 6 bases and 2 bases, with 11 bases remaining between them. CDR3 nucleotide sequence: TGTGCCAGCAGCCGGGACGTCCCCTACGAGCAGTACTTC. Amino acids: CASSRDVPYEQYF.

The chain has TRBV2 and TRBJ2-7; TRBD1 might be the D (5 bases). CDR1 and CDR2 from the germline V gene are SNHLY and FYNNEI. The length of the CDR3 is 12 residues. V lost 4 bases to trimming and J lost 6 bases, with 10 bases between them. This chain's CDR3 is CASSAGFPEQYF. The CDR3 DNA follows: TGTGCCAGCAGTGCAGGGTTCCCCGAGCAGTACTTC.

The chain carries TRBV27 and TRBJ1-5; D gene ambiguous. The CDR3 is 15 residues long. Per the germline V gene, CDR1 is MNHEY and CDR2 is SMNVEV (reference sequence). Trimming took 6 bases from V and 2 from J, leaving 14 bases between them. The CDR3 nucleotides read TGTGCCAGCAGCCCCTTTGGTGGGGGCAATCAGCCCCAGCATTTT. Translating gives CASSPFGGGNQPQHF.

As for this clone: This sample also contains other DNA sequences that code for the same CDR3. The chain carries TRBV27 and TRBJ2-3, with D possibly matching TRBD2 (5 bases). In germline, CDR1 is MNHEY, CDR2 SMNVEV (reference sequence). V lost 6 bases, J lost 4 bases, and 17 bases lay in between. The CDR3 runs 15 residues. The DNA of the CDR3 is TGTGCCAGCAGCTTAAATCCGCGGACTGCAGATACGCAGTATTTT. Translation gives CASSLNPRTADTQYF.

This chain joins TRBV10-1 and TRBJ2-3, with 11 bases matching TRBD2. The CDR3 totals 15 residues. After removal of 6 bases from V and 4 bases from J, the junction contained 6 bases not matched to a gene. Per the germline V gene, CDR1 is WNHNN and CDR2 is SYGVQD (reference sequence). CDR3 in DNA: TGCGCCAGCAGCGACACTAGCGGGAGTGCAGATACGCAGTATTTT. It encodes CASSDTSGSADTQYF.

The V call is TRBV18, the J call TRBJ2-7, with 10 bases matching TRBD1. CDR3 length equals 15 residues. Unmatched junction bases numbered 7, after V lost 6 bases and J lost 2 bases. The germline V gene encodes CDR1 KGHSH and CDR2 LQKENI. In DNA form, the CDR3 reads TGTGCCAGCTCCCCTGGGACAGGGGTCCCCTACGAGCAGTACTTC. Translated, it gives CASSPGTGVPYEQYF.

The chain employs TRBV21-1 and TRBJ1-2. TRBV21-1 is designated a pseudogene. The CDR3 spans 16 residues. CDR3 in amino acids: CASSKKSGARSYGYTF. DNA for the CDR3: TGTGCCAGCAGCAAAAAGTCGGGGGCGCGATCGTATGGCTACACCTTC.

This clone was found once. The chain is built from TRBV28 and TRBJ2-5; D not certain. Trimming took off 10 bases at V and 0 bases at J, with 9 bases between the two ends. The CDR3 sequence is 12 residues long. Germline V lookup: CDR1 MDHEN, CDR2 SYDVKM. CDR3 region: CATGRHQETQYF. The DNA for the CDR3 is TGTGCCACTGGACGGCACCAAGAGACCCAGTACTTC. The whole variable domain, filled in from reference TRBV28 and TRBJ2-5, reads DVKVTQSSRYLVKRTGEKVFLECVQDMDHENMFWYRQDPGLGLRLIYFSYDVKMKEKGDIPEGYSVSREKKERFSLILESASTNQTSMYLCATGRHQETQYFGPGTRLLVL.

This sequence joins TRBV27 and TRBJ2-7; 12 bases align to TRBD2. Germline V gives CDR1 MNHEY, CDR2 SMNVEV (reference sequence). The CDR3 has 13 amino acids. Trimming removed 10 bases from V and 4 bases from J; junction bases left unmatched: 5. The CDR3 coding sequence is TGTGCCACCGCGACTAGCGGGAGTTACGAGCAGTACTTC. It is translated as CATATSGSYEQYF.

CDR3 nucleotides: TGTGCCAGCAGTTTATCGGTCGGGAGGGCCTACGAGCAGTACTTC. It yields the protein CASSLSVGRAYEQYF. This chain links TRBV27 with TRBJ2-7; 8 bases map to TRBD2. The CDR3 contains 15 residues. Trimming took 0 bases from V and 2 from J; bases not matched to a gene: 3. CDR1 is MNHEY, CDR2 SMNVEV, per germline (reference sequence).

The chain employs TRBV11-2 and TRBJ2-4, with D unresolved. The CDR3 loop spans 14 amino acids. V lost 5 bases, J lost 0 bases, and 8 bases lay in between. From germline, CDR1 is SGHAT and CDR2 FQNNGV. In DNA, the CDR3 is TGTGCCAGCAGCCCTTTGGGAGCCAAAAACATTCAGTACTTC. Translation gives CASSPLGAKNIQYF.

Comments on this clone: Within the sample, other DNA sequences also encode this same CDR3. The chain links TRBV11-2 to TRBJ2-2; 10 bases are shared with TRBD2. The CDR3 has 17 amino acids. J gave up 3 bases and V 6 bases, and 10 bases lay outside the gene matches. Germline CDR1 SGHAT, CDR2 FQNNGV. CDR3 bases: TGTGCCAGCAGTTCCCTGAGCGGGAGGGAGGACACCGGGGAGCTGTTTTTT. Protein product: CASSSLSGREDTGELFF.

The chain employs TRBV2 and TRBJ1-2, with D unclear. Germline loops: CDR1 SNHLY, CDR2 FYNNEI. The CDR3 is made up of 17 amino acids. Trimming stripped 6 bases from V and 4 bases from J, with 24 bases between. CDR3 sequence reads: CASSERFGSGMSYGYTF. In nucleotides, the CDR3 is TGTGCCAGCAGCGAGCGGTTTGGTTCTGGGATGAGCTATGGCTACACCTTC.

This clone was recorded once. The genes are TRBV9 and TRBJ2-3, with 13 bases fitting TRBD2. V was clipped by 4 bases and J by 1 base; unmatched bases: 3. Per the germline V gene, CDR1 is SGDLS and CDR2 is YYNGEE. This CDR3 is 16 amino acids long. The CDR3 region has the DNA TGTGCCAGCAGCCCCGGACTAGCGGGAGGCACAGATACGCAGTATTTT. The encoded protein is CASSPGLAGGTDTQYF.

The CDR3 protein is CSVESRSREQYF. The CDR3 nucleotides are TGCAGCGTTGAATCTCGTTCTCGAGAGCAGTACTTC. V is TRBV29-1 and J is TRBJ2-7; D unclear. V was pared by 2 bases and J by 7 bases, with 12 bases between. From germline, CDR1 is SQVTM and CDR2 ANQGSEA. The CDR3 extends over 12 amino acids.

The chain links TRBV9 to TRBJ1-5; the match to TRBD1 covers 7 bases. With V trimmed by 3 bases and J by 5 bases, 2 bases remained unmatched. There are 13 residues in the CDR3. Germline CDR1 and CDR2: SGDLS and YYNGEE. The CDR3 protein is CASSATGDQPQHF. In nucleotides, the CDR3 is TGTGCCAGCAGCGCTACAGGGGATCAGCCCCAGCATTTT.

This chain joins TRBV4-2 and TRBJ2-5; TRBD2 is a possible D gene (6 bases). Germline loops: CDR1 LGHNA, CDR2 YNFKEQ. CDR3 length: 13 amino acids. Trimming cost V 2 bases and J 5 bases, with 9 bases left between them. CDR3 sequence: CASSQYLAETQYF. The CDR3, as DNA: TGTGCCAGCAGCCAATATCTAGCGGAGACCCAGTACTTC.

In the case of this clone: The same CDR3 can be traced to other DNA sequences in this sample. The DNA of the CDR3 is TGTGCCAGCAGCTTATTAGCGGGAGCCAAAAACATTCAGTACTTC. Protein sequence: CASSLLAGAKNIQYF. The chain is built from TRBV11-2 and TRBJ2-4, with 7 bases matching TRBD2. This CDR3 has 15 residues. J was trimmed by 0 bases and V by 2 bases; bases with no gene match: 1. Germline assignment: CDR1 SGHAT and CDR2 FQNNGV.

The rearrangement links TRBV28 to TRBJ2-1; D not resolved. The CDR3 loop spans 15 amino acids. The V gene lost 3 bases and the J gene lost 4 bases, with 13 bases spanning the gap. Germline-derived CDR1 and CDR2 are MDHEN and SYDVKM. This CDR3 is CASSFRAENYNEQFF. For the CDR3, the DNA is TGTGCCAGCAGTTTCCGCGCAGAGAATTACAATGAGCAGTTCTTC.

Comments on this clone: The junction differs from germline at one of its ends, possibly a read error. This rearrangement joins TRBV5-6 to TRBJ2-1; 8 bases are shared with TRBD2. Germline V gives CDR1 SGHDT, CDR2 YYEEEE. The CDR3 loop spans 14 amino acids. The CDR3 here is CASSLKGLGIPQIF. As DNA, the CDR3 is TGTGCCAGCAGCTTGAAGGGACTAGGGATCCCCCAGATCTTC.

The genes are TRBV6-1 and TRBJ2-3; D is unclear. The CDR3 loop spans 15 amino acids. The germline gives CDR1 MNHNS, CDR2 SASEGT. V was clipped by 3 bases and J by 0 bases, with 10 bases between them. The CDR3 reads CASSEYKTSTDTQYF. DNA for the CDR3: TGTGCCAGCAGTGAGTATAAGACTAGCACAGATACGCAGTATTTT.

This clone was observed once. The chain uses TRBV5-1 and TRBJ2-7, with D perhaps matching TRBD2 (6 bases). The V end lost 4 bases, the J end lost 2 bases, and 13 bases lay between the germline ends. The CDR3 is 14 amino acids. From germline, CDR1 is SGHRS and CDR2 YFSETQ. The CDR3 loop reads CASSPGTGAYEQYF. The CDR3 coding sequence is TGCGCCAGCAGCCCAGGGACGGGAGCCTACGAGCAGTACTTC.

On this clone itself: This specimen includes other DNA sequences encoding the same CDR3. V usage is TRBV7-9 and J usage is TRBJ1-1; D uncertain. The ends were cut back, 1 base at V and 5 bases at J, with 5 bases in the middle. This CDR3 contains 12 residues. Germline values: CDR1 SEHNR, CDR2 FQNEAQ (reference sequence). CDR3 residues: CASSLGSTEAFF. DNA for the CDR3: TGTGCCAGCAGCTTAGGGTCTACTGAAGCTTTCTTT.

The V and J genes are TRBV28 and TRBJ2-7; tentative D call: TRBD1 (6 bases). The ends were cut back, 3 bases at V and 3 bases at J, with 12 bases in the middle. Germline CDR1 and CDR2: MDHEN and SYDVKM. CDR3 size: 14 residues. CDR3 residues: CASSFGQQHYEQYF. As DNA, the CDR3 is TGTGCCAGCAGTTTTGGACAGCAACACTACGAGCAGTACTTC. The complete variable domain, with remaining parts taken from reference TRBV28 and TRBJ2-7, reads DVKVTQSSRYLVKRTGEKVFLECVQDMDHENMFWYRQDPGLGLRLIYFSYDVKMKEKGDIPEGYSVSREKKERFSLILESASTNQTSMYLCASSFGQQHYEQYFGPGTRLTVT.

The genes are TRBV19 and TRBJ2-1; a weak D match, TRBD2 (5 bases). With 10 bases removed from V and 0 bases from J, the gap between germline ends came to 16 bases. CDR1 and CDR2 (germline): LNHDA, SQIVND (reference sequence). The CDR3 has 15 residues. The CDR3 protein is CATLGGPSSYNEQFF. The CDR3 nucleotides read TGTGCCACCCTAGGCGGGCCTAGCTCCTACAATGAGCAGTTCTTC.

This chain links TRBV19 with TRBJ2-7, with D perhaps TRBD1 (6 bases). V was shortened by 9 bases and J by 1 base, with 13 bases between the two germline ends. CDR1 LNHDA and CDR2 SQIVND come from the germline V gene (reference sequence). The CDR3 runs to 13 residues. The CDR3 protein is CASTGKGSYEQYF. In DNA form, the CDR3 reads TGTGCCAGCACAGGGAAGGGTTCCTACGAGCAGTACTTC.

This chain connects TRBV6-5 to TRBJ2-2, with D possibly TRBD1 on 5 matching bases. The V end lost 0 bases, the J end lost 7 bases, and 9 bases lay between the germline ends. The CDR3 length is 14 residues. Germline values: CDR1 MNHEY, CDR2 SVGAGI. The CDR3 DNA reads TGTGCCAGCAGTTACTCGATCCAGGGCGGGGAGCTGTTTTTT. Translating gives CASSYSIQGGELFF.

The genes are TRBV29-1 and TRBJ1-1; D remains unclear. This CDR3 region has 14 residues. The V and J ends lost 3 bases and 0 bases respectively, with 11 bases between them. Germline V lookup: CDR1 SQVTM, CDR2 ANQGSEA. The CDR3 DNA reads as TGCAGCGTTGAGGCCCTTGGCATGAACACTGAAGCTTTCTTT. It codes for CSVEALGMNTEAFF.